The T cell receptor beta chain described here comes from a study of metastatic and nonmetastatic thyroid tumors. Overall study context: For malignant and benign thyroid patients, tumor or nodule tissue and blood were the sources whose repertoires were compared. Study-level findings and limits: Benign nodules reportedly had significantly lower TCR beta diversity than malignant thyroid tumors in blood and tumor.

The CDR3 totals 16 residues. V dropped 5 bases and J dropped 8 bases, with 21 bases sitting between them. Looked up from germline, CDR1 is SNHLY and CDR2 is FYNNEI. Each patient went into thyroid surgery without having received any treatment. TCRdb called clones again from the PCR reads with MiXCR. The table includes about 27,000 clones, under 15% detected once. This clone was detected a few times. The target antigen is unknown. The V call is TRBV2, the J call TRBJ1-4; a weak D match, TRBD1 (6 bases). The specimen sequenced was blood. This sequence was found in a female donor with papillary thyroid cancer or a benign thyroid nodule (not recorded which). Some clones in this sample may be carry-over from other donors' samples. CDR3 residues: CASSTLTGAGDEKLFF. The CDR3 nucleotides are TGTGCCAGCAGTACCTTAACCGGGGCAGGGGACGAAAAACTGTTTTTT.